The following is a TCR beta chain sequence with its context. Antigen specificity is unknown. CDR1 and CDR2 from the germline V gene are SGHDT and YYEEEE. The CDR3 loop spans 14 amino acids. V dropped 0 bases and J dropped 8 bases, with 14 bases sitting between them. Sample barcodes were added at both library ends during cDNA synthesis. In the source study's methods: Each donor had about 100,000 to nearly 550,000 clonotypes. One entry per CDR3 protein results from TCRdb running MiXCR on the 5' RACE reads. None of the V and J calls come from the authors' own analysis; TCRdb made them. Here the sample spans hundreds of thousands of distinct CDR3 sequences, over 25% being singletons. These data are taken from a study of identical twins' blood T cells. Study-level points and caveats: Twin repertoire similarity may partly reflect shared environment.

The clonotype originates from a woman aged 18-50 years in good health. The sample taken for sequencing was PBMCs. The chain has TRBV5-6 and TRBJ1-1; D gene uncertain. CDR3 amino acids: CASSLGFLMGEAFF. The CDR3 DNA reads TGTGCCAGCAGCTTGGGATTCCTGATGGGGGAAGCTTTCTTT. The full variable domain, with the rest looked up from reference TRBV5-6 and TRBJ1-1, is DAGVTQSPTHLIKTRGQQVTLRCSPKSGHDTVSWYQQALGQGPQFIFQYYEEEERQRGNFPDRFSGHQFPNYSSELNVNALLLGDSALYLCASSLGFLMGEAFFGQGTRLTVV.